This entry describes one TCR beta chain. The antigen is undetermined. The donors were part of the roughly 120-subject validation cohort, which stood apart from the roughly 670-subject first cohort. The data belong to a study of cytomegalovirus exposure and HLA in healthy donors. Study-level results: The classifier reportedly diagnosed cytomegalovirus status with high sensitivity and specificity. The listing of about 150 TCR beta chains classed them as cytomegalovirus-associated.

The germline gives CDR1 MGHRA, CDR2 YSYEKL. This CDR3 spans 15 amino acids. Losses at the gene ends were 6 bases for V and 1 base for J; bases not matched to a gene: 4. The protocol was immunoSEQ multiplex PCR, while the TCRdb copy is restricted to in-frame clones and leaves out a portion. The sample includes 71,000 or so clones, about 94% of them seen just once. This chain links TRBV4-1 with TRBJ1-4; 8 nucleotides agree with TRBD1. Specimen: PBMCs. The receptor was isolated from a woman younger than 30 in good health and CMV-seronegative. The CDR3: CASSYTGGTNEKLFF. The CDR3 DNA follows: TGCGCCAGCAGTTATACAGGGGGAACTAATGAAAAACTGTTTTTT.